This T cell receptor beta chain was captured in a study of T cells in localized non-small cell lung cancer (TCRdb year 2020). Turning to the overall study: The study examined T cell repertoires in 200 to 300 patients with early-stage NSCLC and compared tumors with uninvolved tumor-adjacent lungs. The cohort consisted of approximately 240 treatment-naive NSCLC patients whose localized lung tumors had been resected. NSCLC patients had a mean age of approximately 70 years, and more than 120 were male and over 85 female. The full study reports these points: A median of approximately 57 of the top 100 tumor clones were detected in paired uninvolved adjacent lung, and under 30 of these tumor clones were also found among the top 100 clones of the paired uninvolved adjacent lung. Because multi-region tumor sequencing was not performed, intratumor heterogeneity could not be ruled out. The highest T cell clonality was observed in uninvolved tumor-adjacent lung, where clonality exceeded that of tumor, suggesting that antigenic responses were more focused in uninvolved tumor-adjacent lung. Higher T cell density in blood was associated with longer overall survival, whereas higher clonality in adjacent lung was associated with shorter survival. Because the study design was exploratory, TCR variables were selected using unadjusted p-values without false-discovery rate correction.

At diagnosis, peripheral blood, uninvolved tumor-adjacent lung and tumor were collected and were preserved as a mix of fresh-frozen and FFPE material. For TCR repertoire profiling, the blood samples were analyzed as peripheral blood mononuclear cells. TCR beta CDR3 regions were sequenced from DNA using the immunoSEQ Assay. The original methods were these. T cell density was computed as TCR beta template counts normalized to usable DNA estimated by amplifying housekeeping genes. Using the preseqR package, richness was estimated by extrapolating to 120,000 templates for tissue samples and 400,000 templates for PBMC samples. Clonality was taken to be one minus Pielou's evenness. To identify tissue-enriched TCRs, differential abundance testing was run on productive amino-acid clonotypes with a minimum total count of 5 and an alpha of 0.1. The Jaccard Index and the Morisita Overlap Index were used to measure how much the repertoires overlapped between compartments. GLIPH grouped TCR beta CDR3s together with public tetramer-defined viral CDR3s, and a viral motif had to include at least three viral sequences and also show V-gene enrichment. TCRdb stores this immuneACCESS table with in-frame sequences only. Part of the clones is absent; in the studies checked, under half of the shortfall reflects unresolved V genes, and no reason is known for the rest. V, J and clone size are taken as reported in that table, and D and trimming were inferred from the DNA itself. This sample is represented by roughly 35,000 clones; 92% of them were singletons. 2% to 2.5% of the sample belongs to the ten largest clones.

This clone appeared once. Its antigen has not been determined. Base-call qualities are not available, and no considerably larger clone is one nucleotide away. A distance of 5 bases separates the germline ends of V and J, which lose 0 bases and 0 bases respectively. From cysteine to phenylalanine, the CDR3 is 15 amino acids long. Just the 45-base CDR3 DNA is kept, in frame starting at base 1. Looking up the germline V gene yields CDR1 LGHNA and CDR2 YSLEER. Here the chain combines TRBV4-3 and TRBJ1-4, with the D gene not clear enough to name. Here the sequenced sample was peripheral blood, taken before any cancer treatment. The source of this sequence is a female donor older than 55 with stage I lung adenocarcinoma. The CDR3 region has the sequence CASSQDRSTNEKLFF. The DNA is TGCGCCAGCAGCCAAGATCGGTCAACTAATGAAAAACTGTTTTTT.